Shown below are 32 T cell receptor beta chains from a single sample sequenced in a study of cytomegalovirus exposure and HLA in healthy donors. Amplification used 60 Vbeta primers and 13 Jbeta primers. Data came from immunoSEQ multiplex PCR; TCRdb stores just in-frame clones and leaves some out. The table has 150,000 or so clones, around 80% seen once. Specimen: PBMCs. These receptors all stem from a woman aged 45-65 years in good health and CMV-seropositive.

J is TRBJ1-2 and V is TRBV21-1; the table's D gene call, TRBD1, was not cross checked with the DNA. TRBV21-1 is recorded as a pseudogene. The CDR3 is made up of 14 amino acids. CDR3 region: CASTHTGLNYGYTF. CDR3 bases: TGTGCCAGCACGCATACAGGGCTGAACTATGGCTACACCTTC.

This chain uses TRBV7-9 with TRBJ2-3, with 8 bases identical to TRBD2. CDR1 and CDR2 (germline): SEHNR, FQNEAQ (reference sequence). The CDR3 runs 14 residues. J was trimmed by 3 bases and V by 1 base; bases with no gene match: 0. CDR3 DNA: TGTGCCAGCAGCTTAGGACTAGCGACAGATACGCAGTATTTT. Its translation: CASSLGLATDTQYF. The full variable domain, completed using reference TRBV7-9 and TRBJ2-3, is DTGVSQNPRHKITKRGQNVTFRCDPISEHNRLYWYRQTLGQGPEFLTYFQNEAQLEKSRLLSDRFSAERPKGSFSTLEIQRTEQGDSAMYLCASSLGLATDTQYFGPGTRLTVL.

CDR3 in DNA: TGTGCCAGCAGCCCCGAGTCTGTGGTCTACGAGCAGTACTTC. Protein: CASSPESVVYEQYF. This chain joins TRBV6-5 and TRBJ2-7; the D is unclear. CDR1 and CDR2 (germline): MNHEY, SVGAGI. CDR3 length: 14 amino acids. Trimming left V 6 bases short and J 3 bases short, with 15 bases between.

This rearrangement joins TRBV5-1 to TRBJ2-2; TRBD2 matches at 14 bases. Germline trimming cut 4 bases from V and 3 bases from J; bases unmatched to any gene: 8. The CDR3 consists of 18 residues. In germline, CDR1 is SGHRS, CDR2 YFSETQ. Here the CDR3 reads CASSNRLAGGPDTGELFF. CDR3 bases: TGCGCCAGCAGCAACCGACTAGCGGGGGGGCCGGACACCGGGGAGCTGTTTTTT. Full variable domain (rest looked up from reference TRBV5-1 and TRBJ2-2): KAGVTQTPRYLIKTRGQQVTLSCSPISGHRSVSWYQQTPGQGLQFLFEYFSETQRNKGNFPGRFSGRQFSNSRSEMNVSTLELGDSALYLCASSNRLAGGPDTGELFFGEGSRLTVL.

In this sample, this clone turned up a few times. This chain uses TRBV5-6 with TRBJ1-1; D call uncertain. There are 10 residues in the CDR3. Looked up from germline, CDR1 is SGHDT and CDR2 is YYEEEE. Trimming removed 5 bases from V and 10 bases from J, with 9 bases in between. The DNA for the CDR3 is TGTGCCAGCAGGGTCTCAGGAGCTTTCTTT. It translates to CASRVSGAFF.

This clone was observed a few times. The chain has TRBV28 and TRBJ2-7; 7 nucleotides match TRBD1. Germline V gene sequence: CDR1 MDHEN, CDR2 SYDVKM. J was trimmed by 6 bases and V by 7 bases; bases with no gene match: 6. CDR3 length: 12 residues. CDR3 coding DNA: TGTGCCAGCACCCGGGGACAGACCGAGCAGTACTTC. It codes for CASTRGQTEQYF.

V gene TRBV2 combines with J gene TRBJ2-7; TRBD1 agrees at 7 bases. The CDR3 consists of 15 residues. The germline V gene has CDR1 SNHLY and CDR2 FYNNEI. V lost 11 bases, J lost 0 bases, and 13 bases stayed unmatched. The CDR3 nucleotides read TGTGCCGCACACCGGGACAGCCAGTCCTCCTACGAGCAGTACTTC. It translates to CAAHRDSQSSYEQYF.

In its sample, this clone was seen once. The CDR3 nucleotides read TGTGCCAGCAGCCCCCGTGGAGGGGGCGTTATTAACTCTGGAAACACCATATATTTT. Its translation: CASSPRGGGVINSGNTIYF. V gene TRBV7-9 combines with J gene TRBJ1-3; 7 bases map to TRBD1. Germline V CDR1 and CDR2: SEHNR, FQNEAQ (reference sequence). V was clipped by 5 bases and J by 0 bases; unmatched bases: 16. The CDR3 loop spans 19 amino acids.

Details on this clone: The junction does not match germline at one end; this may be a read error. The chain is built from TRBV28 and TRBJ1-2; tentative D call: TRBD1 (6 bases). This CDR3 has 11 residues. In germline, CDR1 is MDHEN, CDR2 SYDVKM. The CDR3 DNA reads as TGTGCCAGCACAGGGGCCCGAAGTATAGCCTTC. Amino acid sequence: CASTGARSIAF.

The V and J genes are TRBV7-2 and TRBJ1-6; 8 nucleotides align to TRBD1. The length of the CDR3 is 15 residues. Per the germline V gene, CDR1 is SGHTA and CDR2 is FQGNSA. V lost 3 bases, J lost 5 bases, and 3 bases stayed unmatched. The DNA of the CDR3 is TGTGCCAGCAGCTTGAAGACAGGGGATAATTCACCCCTCCACTTT. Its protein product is CASSLKTGDNSPLHF.

The CDR3 nucleotides read TGTGCCAGCAGCCAACGGAGGGAACAGCCCCAGCATTTT. It codes for CASSQRREQPQHF. The chain carries TRBV6-6 and TRBJ1-5; D gene uncertain. Germline CDR1 MNHNY, CDR2 SVGAGI (reference sequence). This CDR3 is built from 13 residues. Trimming left V 6 bases short and J 7 bases short, with 13 bases between.

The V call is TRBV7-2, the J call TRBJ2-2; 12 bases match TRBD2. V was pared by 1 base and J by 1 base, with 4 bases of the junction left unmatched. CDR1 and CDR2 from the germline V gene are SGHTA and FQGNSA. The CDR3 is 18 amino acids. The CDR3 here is CASSLVASGRGNTGELFF. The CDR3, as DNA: TGTGCCAGCAGCTTAGTGGCTAGCGGGAGGGGGAACACCGGGGAGCTGTTTTTT. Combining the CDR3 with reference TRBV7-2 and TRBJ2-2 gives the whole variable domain GAGVSQSPSNKVTEKGKDVELRCDPISGHTALYWYRQSLGQGLEFLIYFQGNSAPDKSGLPSDRFSAERTGGSVSTLTIQRTQQEDSAVYLCASSLVASGRGNTGELFFGEGSRLTVL.

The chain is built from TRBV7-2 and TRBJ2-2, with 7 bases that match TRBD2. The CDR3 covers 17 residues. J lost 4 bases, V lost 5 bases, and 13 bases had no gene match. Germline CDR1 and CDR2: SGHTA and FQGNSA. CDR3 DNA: TGTGCCAGCAGCCCGCTCCTCGTGGGAGGGAGCACCGGGGAGCTGTTTTTT. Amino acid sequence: CASSPLLVGGSTGELFF.

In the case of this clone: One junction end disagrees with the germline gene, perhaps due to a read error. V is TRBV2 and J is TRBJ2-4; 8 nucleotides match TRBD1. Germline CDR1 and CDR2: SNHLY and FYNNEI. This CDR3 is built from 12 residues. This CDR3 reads CASSAHGQGEGF. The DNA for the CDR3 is TGTGCCAGCAGTGCTCACGGACAGGGAGAGGGTTTC.

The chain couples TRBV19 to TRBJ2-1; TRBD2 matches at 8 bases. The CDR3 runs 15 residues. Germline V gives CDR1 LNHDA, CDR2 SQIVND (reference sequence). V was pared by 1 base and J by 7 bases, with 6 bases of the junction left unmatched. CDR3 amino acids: CASSIVGRAKNEQFF. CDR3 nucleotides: TGTGCCAGTAGTATAGTCGGGAGGGCCAAGAATGAGCAGTTCTTC.

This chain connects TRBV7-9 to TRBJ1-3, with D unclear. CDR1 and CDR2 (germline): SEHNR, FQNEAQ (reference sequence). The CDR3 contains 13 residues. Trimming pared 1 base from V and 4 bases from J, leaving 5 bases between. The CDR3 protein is CASSLVLGNTIYF. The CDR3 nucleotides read TGTGCCAGCAGCTTAGTACTGGGAAACACCATATATTTT.

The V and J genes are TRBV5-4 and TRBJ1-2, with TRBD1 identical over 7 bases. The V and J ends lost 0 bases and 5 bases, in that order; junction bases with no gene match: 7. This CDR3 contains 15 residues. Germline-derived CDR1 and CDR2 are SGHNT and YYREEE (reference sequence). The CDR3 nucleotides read TGTGCCAGCAGCTTGGCCAACAGGGGACGATATGGCTACACCTTC. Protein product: CASSLANRGRYGYTF. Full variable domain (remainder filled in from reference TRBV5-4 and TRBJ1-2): ETGVTQSPTHLIKTRGQQVTLRCSSQSGHNTVSWYQQALGQGPQFIFQYYREEENGRGNFPPRFSGLQFPNYSSELNVNALELDDSALYLCASSLANRGRYGYTFGSGTRLTVV.

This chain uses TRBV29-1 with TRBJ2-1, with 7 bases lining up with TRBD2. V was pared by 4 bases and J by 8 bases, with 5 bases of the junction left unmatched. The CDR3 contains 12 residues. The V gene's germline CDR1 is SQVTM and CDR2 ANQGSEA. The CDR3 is CSVGEGRDEQFF. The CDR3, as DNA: TGCAGCGTTGGGGAGGGCCGGGATGAGCAGTTCTTC.

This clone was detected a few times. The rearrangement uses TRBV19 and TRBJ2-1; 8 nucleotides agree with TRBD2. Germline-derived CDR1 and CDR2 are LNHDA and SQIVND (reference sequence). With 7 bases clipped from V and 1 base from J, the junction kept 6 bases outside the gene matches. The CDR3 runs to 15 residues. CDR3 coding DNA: TGTGCCAGTATGTTCGGGGGGGGGTCCTACAATGAGCAGTTCTTC. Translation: CASMFGGGSYNEQFF.

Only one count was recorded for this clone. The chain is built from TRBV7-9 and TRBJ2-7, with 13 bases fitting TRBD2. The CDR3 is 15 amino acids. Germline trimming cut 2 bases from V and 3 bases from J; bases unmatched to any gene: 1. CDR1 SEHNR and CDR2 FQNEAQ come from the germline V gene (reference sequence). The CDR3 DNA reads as TGTGCCAGCAGCTTAAGGACTAGCGGGAGCTACGAGCAGTACTTC. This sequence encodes CASSLRTSGSYEQYF.

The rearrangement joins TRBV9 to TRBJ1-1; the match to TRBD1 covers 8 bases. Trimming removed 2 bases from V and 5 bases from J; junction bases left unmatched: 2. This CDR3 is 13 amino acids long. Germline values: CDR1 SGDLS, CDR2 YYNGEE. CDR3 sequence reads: CASSVGDRTEAFF. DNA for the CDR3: TGTGCCAGCAGCGTGGGGGACAGGACTGAAGCTTTCTTT.

CDR3: CASSFNPSTGNTIYF. The CDR3 coding sequence is TGTGCCAGCAGTTTCAATCCCAGTACTGGAAACACCATATATTTT. This rearrangement joins TRBV2 to TRBJ1-3; the D is unclear. Germline V gene sequence: CDR1 SNHLY, CDR2 FYNNEI. The CDR3 runs to 15 residues. V was clipped by 5 bases and J by 2 bases, with 13 bases between them.

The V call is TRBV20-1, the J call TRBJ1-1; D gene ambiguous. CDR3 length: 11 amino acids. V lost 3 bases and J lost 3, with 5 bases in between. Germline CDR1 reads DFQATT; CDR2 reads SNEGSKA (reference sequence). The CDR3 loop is CSASSDTEAFF. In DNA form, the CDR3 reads TGCAGTGCTAGTTCGGACACTGAAGCTTTCTTT.

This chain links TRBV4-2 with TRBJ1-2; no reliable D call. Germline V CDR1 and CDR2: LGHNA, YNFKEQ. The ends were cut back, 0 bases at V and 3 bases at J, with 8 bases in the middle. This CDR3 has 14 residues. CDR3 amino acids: CASSQDLGDYGYTF. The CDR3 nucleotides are TGTGCCAGCAGCCAAGACCTCGGGGACTATGGCTACACCTTC.

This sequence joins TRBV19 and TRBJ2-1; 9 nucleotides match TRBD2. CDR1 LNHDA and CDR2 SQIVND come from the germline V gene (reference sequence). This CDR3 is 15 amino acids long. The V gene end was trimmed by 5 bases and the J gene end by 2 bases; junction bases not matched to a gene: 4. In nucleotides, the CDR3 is TGTGCCAGTAGTCTCACTAGCGGGCCCTACAATGAGCAGTTCTTC. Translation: CASSLTSGPYNEQFF.

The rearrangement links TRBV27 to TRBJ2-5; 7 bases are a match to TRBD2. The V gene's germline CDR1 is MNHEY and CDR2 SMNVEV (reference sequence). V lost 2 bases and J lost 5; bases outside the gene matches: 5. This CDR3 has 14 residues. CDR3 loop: CASSLRQGGETQYF. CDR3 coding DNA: TGTGCCAGCAGTTTACGGCAGGGAGGGGAGACCCAGTACTTC.

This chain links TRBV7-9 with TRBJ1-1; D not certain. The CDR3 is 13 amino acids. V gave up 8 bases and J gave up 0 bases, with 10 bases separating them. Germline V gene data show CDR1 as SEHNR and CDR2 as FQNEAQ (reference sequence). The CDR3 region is CASGDRVNTEAFF. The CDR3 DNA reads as TGTGCCAGCGGCGATCGGGTGAACACTGAAGCTTTCTTT.

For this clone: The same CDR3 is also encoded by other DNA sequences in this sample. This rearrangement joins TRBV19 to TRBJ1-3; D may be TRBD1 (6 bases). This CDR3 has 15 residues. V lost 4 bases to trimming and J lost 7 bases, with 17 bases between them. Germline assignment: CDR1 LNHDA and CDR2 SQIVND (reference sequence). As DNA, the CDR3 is TGTGCCAGTAGTACAACAGGGTTACGAGGGAACACCATATATTTT. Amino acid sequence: CASSTTGLRGNTIYF.

CDR3 nucleotide sequence: TGTGCCAGCAGCAGAGAGGGACTAGTTTTTCATTCGTGGCCCAGGCAGATGGCGCAGTATTTT. Translated, it gives CASSREGLVFHSWPRQMAQYF. V usage is TRBV21-1 and J usage is TRBJ2-3; the D call in the table, TRBD2, was not verified against the DNA. TRBV21-1 is a listed pseudogene. This CDR3 has 21 residues.

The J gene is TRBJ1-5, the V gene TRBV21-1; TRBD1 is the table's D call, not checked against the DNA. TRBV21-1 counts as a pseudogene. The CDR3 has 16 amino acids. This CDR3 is CASSSPQGASNQPQHF. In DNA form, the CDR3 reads TGTGCCAGCAGCAGCCCACAGGGGGCGTCGAATCAGCCCCAGCATTTT.

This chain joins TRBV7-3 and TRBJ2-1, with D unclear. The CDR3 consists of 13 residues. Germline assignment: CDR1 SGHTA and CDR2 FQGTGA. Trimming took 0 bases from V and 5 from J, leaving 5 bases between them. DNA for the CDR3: TGTGCCAGCAGCTTAACACTTAACAATGAGCAGTTCTTC. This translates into CASSLTLNNEQFF.

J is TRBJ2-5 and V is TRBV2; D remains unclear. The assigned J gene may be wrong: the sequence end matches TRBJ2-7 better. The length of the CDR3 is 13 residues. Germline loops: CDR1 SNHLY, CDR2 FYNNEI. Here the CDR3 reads CASSEFITHEQYF. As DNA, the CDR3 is TGTGCCAGCAGTGAGTTCATCACCCACGAGCAGTACTTC.